The TCR beta chain under discussion was sequenced for a study of blood T cells in healthy people across ages. Study outcomes and limitations: Long-lived and aged donors differed, with more naive CD4+ cells and higher diversity in the long-lived. Measured against age, TCR beta diversity per million T cells decreased in a roughly linear manner.

A second roughly 7 to 12 cycle PCR used barcoded and J-beta primers. The study obtained at least 3 million CDR3-containing paired-end reads from every sample. TCRdb used MiXCR to reprocess the 5' RACE reads, holding one entry per CDR3 protein. In the table there are some 1.7 million distinct CDR3 sequences, 28% of which are singletons. The CDR3 loop spans 13 amino acids. V gave up 4 bases and J gave up 4 bases, with 10 bases separating them. Germline loops: CDR1 MDHEN, CDR2 SYDVKM. Comments on this clonotype: Its antigen is currently unknown.

Healthy individuals of Caucasian origin from Russia, aged roughly 6 to 90, served as donors. The sample was blood. The sequence derives from a woman aged 25 to 39 in good health. V gene TRBV28 combines with J gene TRBJ1-2; D unclear. CDR3 in DNA: TGTGCCAGCAGTTCCTCGTGGGGCTATGGCTACACCTTC. The encoded protein is CASSSSWGYGYTF.